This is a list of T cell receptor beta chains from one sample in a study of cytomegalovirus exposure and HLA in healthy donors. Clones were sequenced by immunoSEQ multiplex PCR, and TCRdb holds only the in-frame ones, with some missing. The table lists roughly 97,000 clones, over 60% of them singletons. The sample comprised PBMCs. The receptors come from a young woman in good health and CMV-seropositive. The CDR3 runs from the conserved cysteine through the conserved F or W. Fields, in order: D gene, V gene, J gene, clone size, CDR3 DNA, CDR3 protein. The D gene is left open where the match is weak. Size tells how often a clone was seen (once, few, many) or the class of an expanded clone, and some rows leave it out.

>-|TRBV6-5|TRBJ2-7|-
TGTGCCAGCGGCGGGACTGGGGGGTCCTACGAGCAGTACTTC
CASGGTGGSYEQYF
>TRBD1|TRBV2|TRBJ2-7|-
TGTGCCAGCAGTGATGGACAGGGTGTATCCTACGAGCAGTACTTC
CASSDGQGVSYEQYF
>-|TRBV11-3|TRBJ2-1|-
TGTGCCAGCAGCCCCTACAGGGACGATGAGCAGTTCTTC
CASSPYRDDEQFF
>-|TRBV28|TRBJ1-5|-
TGTGCCAGCAGTATCCCTTATAGCAATCAGCCCCAGCATTTT
CASSIPYSNQPQHF
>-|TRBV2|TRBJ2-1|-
TGTGCCAGCAGGTCCCAACCGGGGGTCTCCTACAATGAGCAGTTCTTC
CASRSQPGVSYNEQFF
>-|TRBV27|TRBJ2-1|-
TGTGCCAGCAGGGGGCAACCCGGCAATGAGCAGTTCTTC
CASRGQPGNEQFF
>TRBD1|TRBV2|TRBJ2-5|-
TGTGCCAGCAGTGAATTGTCGACAGGGGGCGCGGAGACCCAGTACTTC
CASSELSTGGAETQYF
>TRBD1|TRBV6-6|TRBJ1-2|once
TGTGCCAGCAGTCGGGGACAGGTTAGCTATGGCTACACCTTC
CASSRGQVSYGYTF
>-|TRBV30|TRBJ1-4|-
TGTGCCTGTCTCGGGGTGGCTAATGAAAAACTGTTTTTT
CACLGVANEKLFF
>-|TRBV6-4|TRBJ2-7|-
TGTGCCAGCAGTGTTTTTGCGGGGACCTACGAGCAGTACTTC
CASSVFAGTYEQYF
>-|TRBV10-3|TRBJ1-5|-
TGTGCCATCAGCCAGAACAATCAGCCCCAGCATTTT
CAISQNNQPQHF
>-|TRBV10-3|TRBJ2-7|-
TGTGCCATCAGTGGGGGGGTCTACGAGCAGTACTTC
CAISGGVYEQYF
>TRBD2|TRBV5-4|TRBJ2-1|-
TGTGCCAGCAGCTTGGTTAGCGGGAGCGGCAATGAGCAGTTCTTC
CASSLVSGSGNEQFF
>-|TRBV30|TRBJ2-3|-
TGTGCCTGGAGTGAATTAGTGGATACGCAGTATTTT
CAWSELVDTQYF
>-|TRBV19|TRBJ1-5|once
TGTGCTAGTAGTCCCCCCGCGGGTAAGAGCAATCAGCCCCAGCATTTT
CASSPPAGKSNQPQHF
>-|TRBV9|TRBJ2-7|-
TGTGCCAGCCGAGGGAGTTTAAAGTACGAGCAGTACTTC
CASRGSLKYEQYF
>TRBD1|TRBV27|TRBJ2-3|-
TGTGCCAGCAGTCTCGGGACAGCCACAGATACGCAGTATTTT
CASSLGTATDTQYF
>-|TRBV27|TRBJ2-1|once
TGTGCCAGCAGTTTATCACAGCACAATGAGCAGTTCTTC
CASSLSQHNEQFF
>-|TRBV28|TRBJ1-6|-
TGTGCCAGCAGGACCGAGGCGTATAATTCACCCCTCCACTTT
CASRTEAYNSPLHF
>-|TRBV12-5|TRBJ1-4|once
TGTGCTAGTGGTTTGGGACTGCCTGTTAATGAAAAACTGTTTTTT
CASGLGLPVNEKLFF
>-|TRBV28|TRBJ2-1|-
TGTGCCAGCAGTTTGTTGAGGAGCTCCTACAATGAGCAGTTCTTC
CASSLLRSSYNEQFF
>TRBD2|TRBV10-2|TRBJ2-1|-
TGCGCCAGCAGTGAGTGGAGCGGGAGAGGTGAGCAGTTCTTC
CASSEWSGRGEQFF
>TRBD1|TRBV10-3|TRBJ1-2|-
TGTGCCATCAGAGAAAGTACGGGACAGGGGAACTATGGCTACACCTTC
CAIRESTGQGNYGYTF
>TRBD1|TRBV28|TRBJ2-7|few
TGTGCCAGCAGTACCCGACAGGGGGTGCCCTACGAGCAGTACTTC
CASSTRQGVPYEQYF
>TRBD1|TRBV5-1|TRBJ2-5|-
TGCGCCAGCAGCTTCCCCCAGGGGGCTTACCAAGAGACCCAGTACTTC
CASSFPQGAYQETQYF
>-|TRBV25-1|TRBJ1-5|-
TGTGCCAGCAGTGAACGGACAGTCAATCAGCCCCAGCATTTT
CASSERTVNQPQHF
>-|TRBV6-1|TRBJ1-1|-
TGTGCCAGCAGTGGACAGATGATCAACACTGAAGCTTTCTTT
CASSGQMINTEAFF
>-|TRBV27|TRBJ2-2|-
TGTGCCAGCAGTTTTTCGGCCGGGGAGCTGTTTTTT
CASSFSAGELFF
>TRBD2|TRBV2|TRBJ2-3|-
TGTGCCTTACTCGCGGGAGGCTCTAGCACAGATACGCAGTATTTT
CALLAGGSSTDTQYF
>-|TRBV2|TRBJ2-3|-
TGTGCCAGTGCGGAGGGGGGGATTACGCAGTATTTT
CASAEGGITQYF
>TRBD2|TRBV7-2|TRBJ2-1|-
TGTGCCAGCAGCTTGGACGTCTTGACTAGCGGGAGGGGTAAGTTCTTC
CASSLDVLTSGRGKFF
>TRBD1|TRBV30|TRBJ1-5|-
TGTGCCTGGAGTGCCTGGGACAGGTCGAATCAGCCCCAGCATTTT
CAWSAWDRSNQPQHF
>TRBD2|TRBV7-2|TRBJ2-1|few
TGTGCCAGCAGCTCCCCGACTAGCGGCTACAATGAGCAGTTCTTC
CASSSPTSGYNEQFF
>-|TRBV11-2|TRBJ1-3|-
TGTGCCAGCAGCTTTTACACAGGGTCATACGCTGGAAACACCATATATTTT
CASSFYTGSYAGNTIYF
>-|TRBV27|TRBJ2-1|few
TGTGCCAGCAAAAAAGGAGATTCCCGCAATGAGCAGTTCTTC
CASKKGDSRNEQFF
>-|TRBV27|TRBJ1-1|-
TGTGCCACCCGCCAGGCCATAGTGAACACTGAAGCTTTCTTT
CATRQAIVNTEAFF
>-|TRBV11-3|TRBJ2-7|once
TGTGCCAGCAGCCATAACAACTACGAGCAGTACTTC
CASSHNNYEQYF
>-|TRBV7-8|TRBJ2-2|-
TGTGCTCTCAGGGTTCAGAACACCGGGGAGCTGTTTTTT
CALRVQNTGELFF
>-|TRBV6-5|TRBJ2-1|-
TGTGCCAGCAGTTACTCCGACAGTTACAATGAGCAGTTCTTC
CASSYSDSYNEQFF
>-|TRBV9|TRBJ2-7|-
TGTGCCAGCAGCGCGACGGGAGCGGAGCAGTACTTC
CASSATGAEQYF
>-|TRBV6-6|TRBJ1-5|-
TGTGCCAGCAGCTTTCCGATGAACCGGCAGCCCCAGCATTTT
CASSFPMNRQPQHF
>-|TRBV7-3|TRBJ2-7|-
TGTGCCAGCAGCTTAAGTCTAGCGTACGAGCAGTACTTC
CASSLSLAYEQYF
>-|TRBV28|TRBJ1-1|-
TGTGCCAGCAGTTTTCGGGTGGGGAGAAAAGGGCACACTGAAGCTTTCTTT
CASSFRVGRKGHTEAFF
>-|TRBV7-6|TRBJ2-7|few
TGTGCCAGCAGCTTAGCTGGCGGGAACTCCTACGAGCAGTACTTC
CASSLAGGNSYEQYF
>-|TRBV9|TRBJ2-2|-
TGTGCCAGCAGCCCACACCGGGTGGAACAAAACACCGGGGAGCTGTTTTTT
CASSPHRVEQNTGELFF
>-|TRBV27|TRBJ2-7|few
TGTGCCAGCAGTTTCTTCGGGAACTACGAGCAGTACTTC
CASSFFGNYEQYF
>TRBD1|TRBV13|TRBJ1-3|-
TGTGCCAGCAGCTTCAGGGGGCCTGGAAACACCATATATTTT
CASSFRGPGNTIYF
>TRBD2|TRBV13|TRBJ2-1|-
TGTGCCAGCAGCTTAAGGGCTAGCGGGAGGGGTGAGCAGTTCTTC
CASSLRASGRGEQFF
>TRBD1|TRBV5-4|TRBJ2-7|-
TGTGCCAGCAGCTTTCCCGGGACAGGGGGCGAGCAGTACTTC
CASSFPGTGGEQYF
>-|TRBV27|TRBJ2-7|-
TGTGCCAGCAGGTTGGACAGCTCCTACGAGCAGTACTTC
CASRLDSSYEQYF
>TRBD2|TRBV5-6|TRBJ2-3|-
TGTGCCAGCAGACGTAGCGGGAGGAGCACAGATACGCAGTATTTT
CASRRSGRSTDTQYF
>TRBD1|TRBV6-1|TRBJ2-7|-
TGTGCCAGCGGCTGGACAGGTCTCTACGAGCAGTACTTC
CASGWTGLYEQYF
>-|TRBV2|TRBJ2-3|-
TGTGCCAGCAGTAAACTAGCTGGGTGGGCAGATACGCAGTATTTT
CASSKLAGWADTQYF
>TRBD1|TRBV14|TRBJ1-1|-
TGTGCCAGCAGCACCCTGGGACAGGGGCGGAGGAACACTGAAGCTTTCTTT
CASSTLGQGRRNTEAFF
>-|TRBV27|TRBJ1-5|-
TGTGCCAGCAGTTTCGCCTACAATCAGCCCCAGCATTTT
CASSFAYNQPQHF
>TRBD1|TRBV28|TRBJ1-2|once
TGTGCCAGCAGTCTCGGGACAGTCTATGGCTACACCTTC
CASSLGTVYGYTF
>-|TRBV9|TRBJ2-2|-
TGTGCCAGCAGCGTAGGCGGCGGCACCGGGGAGCTGTTTTTT
CASSVGGGTGELFF
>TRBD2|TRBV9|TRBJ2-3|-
TGTGCCAGCAGCCCGACCGGGACTAGCGGGATTACTAGCACAGATACGCAGTATTTT
CASSPTGTSGITSTDTQYF
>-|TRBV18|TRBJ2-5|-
TGTGCCAGCTCATTAGAGCGGGTAGAGACCCAGTACTTC
CASSLERVETQYF